This T cell receptor beta chain came from a study of T cells in localized non-small cell lung cancer. Study-level points and caveats: One tumor region alone was sequenced, and heterogeneity therefore remains possible. Within adjacent lung there appeared a median 57 of the top 100 tumor clones. Elevated circulating T cell density in blood was associated with longer overall survival.

Concerning this clone: Its antigen is unknown.

TCRdb's copy holds only in-frame clones and misses some; the assay was immunoSEQ multiplex PCR. This sample yields 20,000 to 30,000 clones, of which less than 95% are seen a single time; around 4% belongs to the top ten. The CDR3 runs to 12 residues. Germline V gene data show CDR1 as SGHTA and CDR2 as FQGNSA. V was pared by 5 bases and J by 2 bases, with 6 bases between. The chain is built from TRBV7-2 and TRBJ2-5, with no clear D. The sequence was obtained from a female donor at least 60 years old with stage II squamous cell lung carcinoma. Sequencing used peripheral blood, obtained before any cancer treatment. In DNA, the CDR3 is TGTGCCAGCAGCGAAACTCAAGAGACCCAGTACTTC. It yields the protein CASSETQETQYF.